The entry that follows covers one TCR beta chain sequence. The source of the sample is a study of CD8 T cells in ankylosing spondylitis. MiXCR, applied by TCRdb to the 5' RACE reads, yields one record per CDR3 protein. The sample records over 130,000 distinct CDR3 sequences, about 42% being singletons. This clonotype was obtained from a male donor with ankylosing spondylitis. The source material was synovial fluid, either unsorted or a sorted T cell fraction (not recorded which).

CDR3 nucleotides: TGTGCCAGCAGTTACACGATGGGACAGAACACCGGGGAGCTGTTTTTT. Translated, it gives CASSYTMGQNTGELFF. The chain joins TRBV6-5 to TRBJ2-2; a weak D match, TRBD1 (6 bases). Germline loops: CDR1 MNHEY, CDR2 SVGAGI. The V end lost 2 bases, the J end lost 1 base, and 11 bases lay between the germline ends. This CDR3 is built from 16 residues.